Below, 24 T cell receptor beta chains from the same sample are listed, as sequenced in a study of blood T cell repertoires in COVID-19. Generated by immunoSEQ multiplex PCR, the TCRdb table keeps only in-frame clones and is missing some. The data show some 140,000 clones, roughly 85% seen once. The sequenced sample was peripheral blood. The receptors were sampled from a man aged 55 to 70 with acute or convalescent COVID-19.

The chain carries TRBV4-3 and TRBJ1-2; 7 bases fit TRBD1. V lost 3 bases to trimming and J lost 0 bases; unmatched junction nucleotides: 10. The CDR3 consists of 17 residues. CDR1 is LGHNA, CDR2 YSLEER, per germline. The CDR3 nucleotides are TGCGCCAGCAGCCAGTATCGCGAAGGACAGGCTAACTATGGCTACACCTTC. Translated: CASSQYREGQANYGYTF.

This clone was seen just once. The chain links TRBV6-5 to TRBJ2-7; D might be TRBD1 (5 bases). V lost 8 bases to trimming and J lost 6 bases, with 17 bases between them. Germline CDR1 and CDR2: MNHEY and SVGAGI. This CDR3 is built from 13 residues. The CDR3 is CASVSQGRGEQYF. DNA of the CDR3: TGTGCCAGCGTCAGCCAGGGAAGGGGCGAGCAGTACTTC.

The rearrangement uses TRBV11-3 and TRBJ2-1; 7 bases are a match to TRBD2. Trimming cost V 1 base and J 8 bases; bases outside gene matches: 5. Germline V gene data show CDR1 as SGHNT and CDR2 as YENEEA. The CDR3 extends over 14 amino acids. The CDR3 is CASSLGGSFDEQFF. The CDR3 bases are TGTGCCAGCAGCTTAGGCGGGAGTTTCGATGAGCAGTTCTTC.

V is TRBV30 and J is TRBJ2-7; TRBD1 agrees at 9 bases. V shed 1 base and J 9 bases; nucleotides not matched to a gene: 13. The CDR3 runs 15 residues. Germline CDR1 GTSNPN, CDR2 SVGIG (reference sequence). The CDR3 reads CAWSASDRGGAGQYF. The CDR3 coding sequence is TGTGCCTGGAGTGCCTCGGACAGGGGTGGGGCGGGGCAGTACTTC. Variable domain in full (rest from reference TRBV30 and TRBJ2-7): SQTIHQWPATLVQPVGSPLSLECTVEGTSNPNLYWYRQAAGRGLQLLFYSVGIGQISSEVPQNLSASRPQDRQFILSSKKLLLSDSGFYLCAWSASDRGGAGQYFGPGTRLTVT.

The genes are TRBV28 and TRBJ1-1; D gene uncertain. CDR3 size: 12 residues. Germline V lookup: CDR1 MDHEN, CDR2 SYDVKM. Trimming shortened V by 1 base and J by 6 bases, and 6 bases separated the two germline ends. CDR3 protein: CASSLSRAEAFF. In DNA form, the CDR3 reads TGTGCCAGCAGTTTATCCCGCGCTGAAGCTTTCTTT.

V and J are TRBV6-1 and TRBJ1-1; a weak D match, TRBD1 (5 bases). V lost 2 bases to trimming and J lost 1 base, with 8 bases between them. The CDR3 is 14 amino acids. The germline V gene has CDR1 MNHNS and CDR2 SASEGT. CDR3 region: CASSESGSNTEAFF. The CDR3, as DNA: TGTGCCAGCAGTGAATCAGGGTCGAACACTGAAGCTTTCTTT.

This rearrangement joins TRBV28 to TRBJ1-4, with D possibly TRBD1 on 6 matching bases. V was trimmed by 6 bases and J by 4 bases, leaving 18 bases between them. The CDR3 consists of 16 residues. Germline CDR1 reads MDHEN; CDR2 reads SYDVKM. Here the CDR3 DNA reads TGTGCCAGCAGGCCGGGTGGTTGGACAGTTAATGAAAAACTGTTTTTT. Its translation is CASRPGGWTVNEKLFF.

The V and J genes are TRBV28 and TRBJ2-7, with 9 positions matching TRBD1. V was pared by 5 bases and J by 6 bases, with 11 bases of the junction left unmatched. Germline CDR1 is MDHEN and CDR2 is SYDVKM. CDR3 length: 15 residues. CDR3 nucleotide sequence: TGTGCCAGCAGTCCCCCCGGGACAGGGCCCCCCGAGCAGTACTTC. Encoded protein: CASSPPGTGPPEQYF.

The chain is built from TRBV10-3 and TRBJ2-5; D is possibly TRBD1 (6 bases). The V gene lost 9 bases and the J gene lost 5 bases, with 31 bases spanning the gap. Germline CDR1 is ENHRY and CDR2 is SYGVKD. This CDR3 is built from 18 residues. CDR3 sequence (DNA): TGTGCCATTGGTGGTGGGCCCGACCGGGACACAACTACGGAGACCCAGTACTTC. Its protein product is CAIGGGPDRDTTTETQYF.

The CDR3 spells CASMVSANSWPLHF. CDR3 in DNA: TGTGCCAGCATGGTATCTGCTAATTCATGGCCCCTCCACTTT. The genes are TRBV28 and TRBJ1-6; D unclear. V was trimmed by 7 bases and J by 13 bases, leaving 20 bases between them. Germline-derived CDR1 and CDR2 are MDHEN and SYDVKM. The CDR3 loop spans 14 amino acids.

This clone appeared a single time. The chain uses TRBV7-2 and TRBJ2-7; D perhaps matches TRBD2 (6 bases). The V and J ends lost 0 bases and 2 bases respectively, with 8 bases between them. The germline gives CDR1 SGHTA, CDR2 FQGNSA. The CDR3 extends over 14 amino acids. CDR3 residues: CASSLAGGPYEQYF. Written as DNA, the CDR3 is TGTGCCAGCAGCTTAGCGGGAGGCCCCTACGAGCAGTACTTC.

This clone turned up a few times. The chain employs TRBV28 and TRBJ1-1; 8 nucleotides line up with TRBD1. Germline CDR1 is MDHEN and CDR2 is SYDVKM. J lost 3 bases, V lost 10 bases, and 7 bases had no gene match. The CDR3 is 13 amino acids. The chain's CDR3 is CATGNRGYTEAFF. In nucleotides, the CDR3 is TGTGCCACCGGTAACAGGGGGTACACTGAAGCTTTCTTT. The variable domain in full, with the rest retrieved from reference TRBV28 and TRBJ1-1, is DVKVTQSSRYLVKRTGEKVFLECVQDMDHENMFWYRQDPGLGLRLIYFSYDVKMKEKGDIPEGYSVSREKKERFSLILESASTNQTSMYLCATGNRGYTEAFFGQGTRLTVV.

The rearrangement links TRBV10-3 to TRBJ1-1; weak D call: TRBD1 (6 bases). CDR3 size: 14 residues. The germline CDR1 and CDR2 sequences are ENHRY and SYGVKD. Deletions cut 3 bases from V and 1 base from J, with 9 bases between. Written as DNA, the CDR3 is TGTGCCATCAGTGATCTGGACAGGAACACTGAAGCTTTCTTT. Residues: CAISDLDRNTEAFF.

The chain is built from TRBV7-9 and TRBJ1-2; tentative D call: TRBD1 (5 bases). Germline CDR1 reads SEHNR; CDR2 reads FQNEAQ (reference sequence). The V gene lost 4 bases and the J gene lost 5 bases, with 11 bases spanning the gap. CDR3 length: 13 amino acids. CDR3 protein: CASSSWGEYGYTF. CDR3 sequence (DNA): TGTGCCAGCAGCTCATGGGGGGAATATGGCTACACCTTC.

This chain links TRBV2 with TRBJ2-5; tentatively, D is TRBD1 (6 bases). The CDR3 is 14 amino acids. The germline V and J ends were trimmed by 7 bases and 1 base, with 13 bases remaining between them. CDR1 and CDR2 (germline): SNHLY, FYNNEI. For the CDR3, the DNA is TGTGCCAGCATGAACAGGGTACCCCAAGAGACCCAGTACTTC. Translation gives CASMNRVPQETQYF.

This chain links TRBV28 with TRBJ2-7, with 9 bases aligning to TRBD1. The V and J ends lost 6 bases and 3 bases, in that order; junction bases with no gene match: 3. The CDR3 has 13 amino acids. Germline V lookup: CDR1 MDHEN, CDR2 SYDVKM. CDR3 DNA sequence: TGTGCCAGCAGACGACAGGGGGTCTACGAGCAGTACTTC. This encodes CASRRQGVYEQYF.

V is TRBV3-1 (or the pseudogene TRBV3-2) and J is TRBJ2-4; 9 nucleotides align to TRBD1. Trimming removed 4 bases from V and 7 bases from J; junction bases left unmatched: 11. There are 16 residues in the CDR3. Germline lookup yields CDR1 LGHDT and CDR2 YNNKEL (reference sequence). CDR3 in amino acids: CASSPTPGTGRNIQYF. CDR3 DNA: TGTGCCAGCAGCCCCACCCCCGGGACAGGGCGTAACATTCAGTACTTC.

A few counts support this clone. V is TRBV11-2 and J is TRBJ2-7, with 7 positions matching TRBD1. The germline V gene has CDR1 SGHAT and CDR2 FQNNGV. V shed 3 bases, J shed 2 bases, and the junction held 1 base outside the gene matches. CDR3 size: 13 residues. The CDR3 DNA follows: TGTGCCAGCAGCTTCGGACAGGCCTACGAGCAGTACTTC. Amino acid sequence: CASSFGQAYEQYF.

CDR3 in DNA: TGTGCCAGCTCCCCCCCAGGGTGGACTAGCGTGAACGAGCAGTACTTC. It is translated as CASSPPGWTSVNEQYF. The gene calls are TRBV18 and TRBJ2-7; TRBD2 matches 9 bases. The junction had 14 bases not matched to a gene; V was cut back by 6 bases and J by 5 bases. The CDR3 consists of 16 residues. Per germline, CDR1 KGHSH and CDR2 LQKENI.

This chain uses TRBV27 with TRBJ1-6, with D tentatively TRBD1 (5 bases). The CDR3 has 14 residues. Germline CDR1 reads MNHEY; CDR2 reads SMNVEV (reference sequence). The V and J ends lost 3 bases and 7 bases respectively, with 10 bases between them. DNA of the CDR3: TGTGCCAGCAGTTTTCCCGGGGGGAATTCACCCCTCCACTTT. Its protein product is CASSFPGGNSPLHF.

The chain is built from TRBV28 and TRBJ1-1; 7 bases align to TRBD1. Germline CDR1 and CDR2: MDHEN and SYDVKM. The CDR3 runs to 15 residues. V shed 6 bases and J 5 bases; nucleotides not matched to a gene: 12. The CDR3 region has the DNA TGTGCCAGCAGCCAAGTCAGGGGGGAGAAAACTGAAGCTTTCTTT. Protein: CASSQVRGEKTEAFF.

The chain employs TRBV5-1 and TRBJ1-1; 8 nucleotides agree with TRBD1. Germline V gene lookup returns CDR1 SGHRS and CDR2 YFSETQ. This CDR3 contains 14 residues. V lost 7 bases and J lost 1; bases outside the gene matches: 6. DNA of the CDR3: TGCGCCAGCGGACCCGGGACAGGGAACACTGAAGCTTTCTTT. It is translated as CASGPGTGNTEAFF.

V usage is TRBV9 and J usage is TRBJ1-5, with no clear D. This CDR3 comprises 15 residues. CDR1 and CDR2 (germline): SGDLS, YYNGEE. The V end was cut by 0 bases, the J end by 11 bases, with 18 bases between. CDR3 sequence (DNA): TGTGCCAGCAGCGTAGGCAGTGCGAATGGGGAGACCCAGCATTTT. Protein product: CASSVGSANGETQHF.

On this clone itself: The sample contains more than one DNA sequence encoding this CDR3. This chain links TRBV18 with TRBJ1-6, with TRBD1 identical over 9 bases. Germline values: CDR1 KGHSH, CDR2 LQKENI. The CDR3 consists of 14 residues. J lost 7 bases, V lost 2 bases, and 0 bases had no gene match. CDR3 in amino acids: CASSPGTGNSPLHF. For the CDR3, the DNA is TGTGCCAGCTCACCAGGGACAGGGAATTCACCCCTCCACTTT.